This entry describes one T cell receptor beta chain. Within its sample, this clone is medium-sized (0.01 to 0.1%). The clone's antigen remains unknown. No quality values exist for individual bases; no much larger clone is one base distant. These data come from a study of cytomegalovirus exposure and HLA in healthy donors (dated by TCRdb to about 2017). At the level of the whole study: A later analysis indicated that the 120 validation repertoires were generated on the platform also employed for the roughly 720 repertoires of the first cohort. The study aimed to test whether cataloging public T cell receptors could reveal signatures of past pathogen exposure. Along with the 666-subject first cohort, a separate validation cohort of some 130 different subjects was used. The study combined high-throughput TCR immunosequencing, statistical association of individual TCRs with disease status, and machine learning to predict cytomegalovirus infection status. Study-wide conclusions, independent of this receptor: Cytomegalovirus status was reported to be diagnosed by the classifier with high specificity and sensitivity in both the original and validation cohorts. The study gave a list of some 150 TCR beta chains associated with cytomegalovirus. All 120 or so repertoires were used to score co-occurrence in the validation cohort in a later analysis, because that analysis had no HLA typing for the cohort. The authors suggested that the approach could potentially be extended to other disease states and immunological phenotypes. In vitro tests confirmed that three of the cytomegalovirus-associated TCR beta chains recognize cytomegalovirus antigens. Most TCR sequences were seen in very few donors, while some public TCRs were found in many individuals. In a later analysis, TCRs clustered in the first cohort were found to also tend to co-occur in the 110 or so validation repertoires, with 94% of cluster scores above 0.

The donors were included in the validation cohort of 120 subjects, a group kept apart from the roughly 610-subject first cohort. Libraries were prepared through the immunoSEQ multiplex PCR assay. Under the source paper's analysis protocol: A statistical classification framework was built for diagnosing cytomegalovirus status from the catalog of TCR beta chain sequences. In its TCRdb copy, this immuneACCESS table keeps in-frame sequences only and misses some clones. Where compared with another copy, unresolved V genes explain less than half of these, and the others have no known cause. That table supplies the V and J calls and clone size; D and trimming were determined from the DNA. In all, the sample holds 200,000 to 250,000 clones, and 75% to 90% of those were seen once. About 14% of the sample is held by the ten biggest clonotypes. Trimming costs V 1 base and J 3 bases, and their ends lie 8 bases apart. The cysteine opens and the phenylalanine closes a CDR3 of 14 amino acids. Only the CDR3 region is kept as DNA, spanning 42 bases read in frame from base 1. Looking up the germline V gene yields CDR1 SGHVS and CDR2 FQNEAQ.

The clonotype originates from a woman aged 25 to 39 in good health and CMV-seropositive. The chain is assembled from TRBV7-8 and TRBJ2-3; TRBD1 could be the D gene, as 5 bases match. The sample consisted of PBMCs. This receptor carries the CDR3 CASSLGRVTDTQYF. The base sequence is TGTGCCAGCAGCTTAGGCAGGGTGACAGATACGCAGTATTTT.